One and the same sample provided the 20 T cell receptor beta chains below, sequenced in a study of CD8+ T cells in alopecia areata. RNA, once extracted, was reverse transcribed into cDNA for use as the sequencing template. Generated by immunoSEQ multiplex PCR, the TCRdb table keeps only in-frame clones and is missing some. The sample lists more than 200,000 clones, under 70% occurring once. Sequencing was performed on CD4+ T cells sorted from blood, taken at week 0. The receptors here all came from a human donor with alopecia areata.

This clone has only a few counts. V usage is TRBV19 and J usage is TRBJ2-3, with D maybe TRBD1 (5 bases). Trimming cost V 6 bases and J 3 bases, with 19 bases left between them. Germline loops: CDR1 LNHDA, CDR2 SQIVND (reference sequence). This CDR3 spans 16 amino acids. As DNA, the CDR3 is TGTGCCAGTAGCTTTGAGGCTAGGGGCTTGACAGATACGCAGTATTTT. Protein sequence: CASSFEARGLTDTQYF. Full variable domain (remainder filled in from reference TRBV19 and TRBJ2-3): DGGITQSPKYLFRKEGQNVTLSCEQNLNHDAMYWYRQDPGQGLRLIYYSQIVNDFQKGDIAEGYSVSREKKESFPLTVTSAQKNPTAFYLCASSFEARGLTDTQYFGPGTRLTVL.

The V and J genes are TRBV5-1 and TRBJ1-2; tentative D call: TRBD1 (5 bases). The CDR3 runs 13 residues. Trimming stripped 0 bases from V and 6 bases from J, with 9 bases between. Germline CDR1 and CDR2: SGHRS and YFSETQ. The CDR3 nucleotides read TGCGCCAGCAGCTTGGAAGGGGCCGATGGCTACACCTTC. This encodes CASSLEGADGYTF.

This CDR3 reads CSVDSQGAYGYTF. CDR3 DNA: TGCAGCGTTGATTCCCAGGGGGCTTATGGCTACACCTTC. V and J are TRBV29-1 and TRBJ1-2; 8 bases are a match to TRBD1. Germline CDR1 reads SQVTM; CDR2 reads ANQGSEA. This CDR3 spans 13 amino acids. V gave up 3 bases and J gave up 5 bases; unmatched junction bases: 5.

The chain links TRBV2 to TRBJ1-1; TRBD1 is a possible D gene (6 bases). Germline CDR1 reads SNHLY; CDR2 reads FYNNEI. Trimming took 4 bases from V and 0 from J, leaving 9 bases between them. This CDR3 region has 14 residues. The CDR3 sequence: CASSVQGLNTEAFF. The CDR3 DNA follows: TGTGCCAGCAGTGTACAGGGATTGAACACTGAAGCTTTCTTT.

The chain carries TRBV15 and TRBJ2-7; 7 bases fit TRBD2. This CDR3 has 13 residues. Germline V gives CDR1 LNHNV, CDR2 YYDKDF (reference sequence). The V gene end was trimmed by 8 bases and the J gene end by 0 bases; junction bases not matched to a gene: 4. The CDR3 spells CATASGGSYEQYF. The CDR3 bases are TGTGCCACCGCTTCGGGGGGCTCCTACGAGCAGTACTTC.

The V gene is TRBV10-3, the J gene TRBJ2-7; no definite D call. The germline CDR1 and CDR2 sequences are ENHRY and SYGVKD. Trimming took 2 bases from V and 7 from J, leaving 9 bases between them. The CDR3 covers 12 residues. The CDR3 reads CAISEAYIEQYF. CDR3 sequence (DNA): TGTGCCATCAGTGAGGCGTATATTGAGCAGTACTTC.

The chain couples TRBV10-3 to TRBJ2-5; D uncertain. The V gene lost 5 bases and the J gene lost 3 bases, with 10 bases spanning the gap. The CDR3 covers 13 residues. In germline, CDR1 is ENHRY, CDR2 SYGVKD. The CDR3 DNA reads as TGTGCCATCAGTCGTCAGCAGAAAGAGACCCAGTACTTC. It yields the protein CAISRQQKETQYF.

The chain combines TRBV19 with TRBJ2-7; D gene ambiguous. The CDR3 length is 14 residues. Deletions cut 6 bases from V and 2 bases from J, with 14 bases between. The germline V gene has CDR1 LNHDA and CDR2 SQIVND (reference sequence). The CDR3 sequence: CASRSHTRTYEQYF. In DNA form, the CDR3 reads TGTGCCAGTAGATCTCACACGAGAACCTACGAGCAGTACTTC.

The chain combines TRBV6-5 with TRBJ2-7; D gene ambiguous. Trimming shortened V by 2 bases and J by 1 base, and 6 bases separated the two germline ends. Germline CDR1 reads MNHEY; CDR2 reads SVGAGI. CDR3 length equals 13 residues. As DNA, the CDR3 is TGTGCCAGCAGTTACGCGCCATCCTACGAGCAGTACTTC. Its protein is CASSYAPSYEQYF.

This clone was recorded a few times. This sequence joins TRBV29-1 and TRBJ1-2, with TRBD1 identical over 10 bases. The germline V gene has CDR1 SQVTM and CDR2 ANQGSEA. J lost 4 bases, V lost 7 bases, and 6 bases had no gene match. This CDR3 is 13 amino acids long. CDR3 amino acids: CSAQGQGLYGYTF. The CDR3 region has the DNA TGCAGCGCCCAGGGACAGGGGCTCTATGGCTACACCTTC.

V gene TRBV30 combines with J gene TRBJ1-3; D gene uncertain. The germline gives CDR1 GTSNPN, CDR2 SVGIG (reference sequence). The CDR3 is made up of 14 amino acids. The V gene lost 6 bases and the J gene lost 0 bases, with 12 bases spanning the gap. CDR3 residues: CACITTLSGNTIYF. CDR3 DNA sequence: TGTGCCTGTATCACGACGCTCTCTGGAAACACCATATATTTT.

This rearrangement joins TRBV2 to TRBJ1-6; D may be TRBD1 (5 bases). Trimming removed 4 bases at V and 6 bases at J, with 7 bases between. This CDR3 region has 13 residues. Looked up from germline, CDR1 is SNHLY and CDR2 is FYNNEI. The CDR3 bases are TGTGCCAGCAGTGCAGGGCCTAATTCACCCCTCCACTTT. It yields the protein CASSAGPNSPLHF. The complete variable domain, with remaining parts taken from reference TRBV2 and TRBJ1-6, reads EPEVTQTPSHQVTQMGQEVILRCVPISNHLYFYWYRQILGQKVEFLVSFYNNEISEKSEIFDDQFSVERPDGSNFTLKIRSTKLEDSAMYFCASSAGPNSPLHFGNGTRLTVT.

The V gene is TRBV6-5, the J gene TRBJ1-2; no clear D. The CDR3 runs 14 residues. Trimming took 1 base from V and 7 from J, leaving 13 bases between them. Germline CDR1 and CDR2: MNHEY and SVGAGI. The CDR3 reads CASSYLEGKAGYTF. DNA for the CDR3: TGTGCCAGCAGTTACTTGGAGGGTAAGGCTGGCTACACCTTC.

The CDR3 loop reads CASSEYKRSGAREQFF. The CDR3 DNA follows: TGTGCCAGCAGTGAATATAAGAGATCTGGGGCGCGAGAGCAGTTCTTC. The chain uses TRBV25-1 and TRBJ2-1; the D gene is possibly TRBD1 (5 bases). Germline-derived CDR1 and CDR2 are MGHDK and SYGVNS. CDR3 length equals 16 residues. V was cut by 0 bases and J by 10 bases, with 19 bases left in between.

This chain links TRBV29-1 with TRBJ1-2; 7 nucleotides align to TRBD1. The CDR3 sequence is 13 residues long. Germline V lookup: CDR1 SQVTM, CDR2 ANQGSEA. V shed 4 bases, J shed 4 bases, and the junction held 6 bases outside the gene matches. The CDR3 protein is CSVGDSGPYGYTF. DNA of the CDR3: TGCAGCGTTGGGGACAGCGGACCCTATGGCTACACCTTC.

This chain links TRBV5-6 with TRBJ1-2, with a possible D match to TRBD1 (6 bases). The length of the CDR3 is 16 residues. Germline V gene sequence: CDR1 SGHDT, CDR2 YYEEEE. V lost 3 bases, J lost 4 bases, and 19 bases lay in between. CDR3 loop: CASSSYGAGVSYGYTF. For the CDR3, the DNA is TGTGCCAGCAGCTCCTATGGTGCAGGGGTTAGCTATGGCTACACCTTC.

This clone has just one count. The gene calls are TRBV19 and TRBJ1-6; maybe TRBD1 (6 bases). Trimming removed 6 bases from V and 8 bases from J, with 14 bases in between. The CDR3 runs to 14 residues. Per the germline V gene, CDR1 is LNHDA and CDR2 is SQIVND (reference sequence). The CDR3 nucleotides are TGTGCCAGTAGCCCACAGGGCGTATATTCACCCCTCCACTTT. Residues: CASSPQGVYSPLHF.

The chain couples TRBV7-6 to TRBJ2-5; 13 nucleotides line up with TRBD2. This CDR3 is built from 15 residues. With V trimmed by 0 bases and J by 9 bases, 4 bases remained unmatched. Germline V gene lookup returns CDR1 SGHVS and CDR2 FNYEAQ. CDR3 protein: CASSLAETSGGAQYF. CDR3 sequence (DNA): TGTGCCAGCAGCTTAGCGGAAACTAGCGGGGGGGCCCAGTACTTC.

This rearrangement joins TRBV30 to TRBJ2-7; D is possibly TRBD1 or TRBD2 (5 bases each). This CDR3 contains 14 residues. Germline CDR1 is GTSNPN and CDR2 is SVGIG (reference sequence). The germline V and J ends were trimmed by 1 base and 5 bases, with 15 bases remaining between them. The CDR3 reads CAWSGDLRWDEQYF. CDR3 in DNA: TGTGCCTGGAGTGGGGACCTCAGGTGGGACGAGCAGTACTTC. The full variable domain, with the rest looked up from reference TRBV30 and TRBJ2-7, is SQTIHQWPATLVQPVGSPLSLECTVEGTSNPNLYWYRQAAGRGLQLLFYSVGIGQISSEVPQNLSASRPQDRQFILSSKKLLLSDSGFYLCAWSGDLRWDEQYFGPGTRLTVT.

The chain recombines TRBV10-3 with TRBJ1-1; D possibly corresponds to TRBD1 (5 bases). Germline assignment: CDR1 ENHRY and CDR2 SYGVKD. V lost 3 bases to trimming and J lost 3 bases, with 8 bases between them. The CDR3 spans 13 residues. For the CDR3, the DNA is TGTGCCATCAGTGATCGAGGGGACACTGAAGCTTTCTTT. This sequence encodes CAISDRGDTEAFF.